This TCR beta chain was found in a study of early T cells in non-severe SARS-CoV-2 infection. Across the study: The sequenced material was bulk RNA from unsorted whole blood, and its chains were unpaired. Study findings and constraints: VDJdb-based annotation leaned toward anti-spike CD8 responses and missed private and CD4 specificities.

Unmatched junction bases numbered 5, after V lost 4 bases and J lost 2 bases. Germline assignment: CDR1 MDHEN and CDR2 SYDVKM. This CDR3 contains 15 residues. This clonotype was counted ten times or more. The antigen remains unidentified. The protocol attached unique molecular identifiers to individual cDNA molecules. TCRdb re-derived calls from the 5' RACE reads in MiXCR, one entry per CDR3 protein. The sample records tens of thousands of distinct CDR3 sequences, 6.3% being singletons. This chain joins TRBV28 and TRBJ2-1, with 7 bases aligning to TRBD1. The specimen sequenced was whole blood. The source of this sequence is an adult who was a healthcare worker with PCR-confirmed SARS-CoV-2 infection or an uninfected control (not recorded which). CDR3 residues: CASSSTGEPYNEQFF. For the CDR3, the DNA is TGTGCCAGCAGTTCAACAGGGGAGCCCTACAATGAGCAGTTCTTC.